The 18 T cell receptor beta chains given below trace back to one sample, sequenced in a study of T cells expressing NK-cell markers. TCRdb re-called the 5' RACE reads and shows each CDR3 protein once, DNA omitted. The table lists some 140,000 distinct CDR3 sequences. Sequencing was performed on blood T cells: a sorted CD56 or NKG2C T cell subset, CD4+ or CD8+ T cells, or bulk PBMC T cells (not recorded which). Source of these receptors: a woman aged 50 to 60 in good health.

The chain joins TRBV29-1 to TRBJ1-5; TCRdb names TRBD1, which stays unverified in the absence of DNA. The CDR3 extends over 13 amino acids. Germline assignment: CDR1 SQVTM and CDR2 ANQGSEA. CDR3 sequence: CSVEEGGNQPQHF.

The chain employs TRBV7-3 and TRBJ2-7; TCRdb's D call of TRBD1 is untestable without DNA. Looked up from germline, CDR1 is SGHTA and CDR2 is FQGTGA. CDR3 length: 13 amino acids. The CDR3 sequence is CASSPPGSREQYF.

V and J are TRBV2 and TRBJ1-5; TCRdb selects TRBD1, and the lack of DNA leaves this call unchecked. The CDR3 extends over 15 amino acids. Germline values: CDR1 SNHLY, CDR2 FYNNEI. The CDR3 spells CASSDRERTEQPQHF.

By frequency, this clonotype is medium-sized. The chain links TRBV20-1 to TRBJ2-1; no DNA is available, so the TRBD2 call from TCRdb remains unchecked. The CDR3 is 12 amino acids. Per the germline V gene, CDR1 is DFQATT and CDR2 is SNEGSKA (reference sequence). The CDR3 is CSARLADNEQFF.

This chain uses TRBV24-1 with TRBJ2-1. Per the germline V gene, CDR1 is KGHDR and CDR2 is SFDVKD. The CDR3 spans 12 residues. The CDR3 region is CATSVGKDEQFF.

The V gene is TRBV2, the J gene TRBJ1-1. The CDR3 length is 14 residues. Germline lookup yields CDR1 SNHLY and CDR2 FYNNEI. The CDR3 protein is CASSDARTNTEAFF. Together with reference TRBV2 and TRBJ1-1, the CDR3 gives the full variable domain: EPEVTQTPSHQVTQMGQEVILRCVPISNHLYFYWYRQILGQKVEFLVSFYNNEISEKSEIFDDQFSVERPDGSNFTLKIRSTKLEDSAMYFCASSDARTNTEAFFGQGTRLTVV.

This rearrangement joins TRBV9 to TRBJ2-7; TCRdb proposes TRBD2, but this gene call is untestable without DNA. The CDR3 runs 14 residues. From germline, CDR1 is SGDLS and CDR2 YYNGEE. The CDR3 protein is CASSDVAGANEQYF. The full variable domain, with the rest looked up from reference TRBV9 and TRBJ2-7, is DSGVTQTPKHLITATGQRVTLRCSPRSGDLSVYWYQQSLDQGLQFLIQYYNGEERAKGNILERFSAQQFPDLHSELNLSSLELGDSALYFCASSDVAGANEQYFGPGTRLTVT.

V usage is TRBV6-5 and J usage is TRBJ2-1; the TCRdb call, TRBD1, lacks DNA for checking. This CDR3 region has 16 residues. Looked up from germline, CDR1 is MNHEY and CDR2 is SVGAGI. CDR3 sequence reads: CASRLQGLWSYNEQFF.

V is TRBV20-1 and J is TRBJ2-5; TCRdb calls TRBD1, which cannot be checked without DNA. The V gene's germline CDR1 is DFQATT and CDR2 SNEGSKA (reference sequence). The CDR3 spans 15 residues. The CDR3 sequence: CSARAWDSTGETQYF.

V usage is TRBV19 and J usage is TRBJ2-7; no DNA is available, so the TRBD2 call from TCRdb remains unchecked. This CDR3 is 12 amino acids long. The germline CDR1 and CDR2 sequences are LNHDA and SQIVND (reference sequence). CDR3 region: CASSMSGGEQYF.

The rearrangement joins TRBV12-3 or TRBV12-4 to TRBJ2-3; TCRdb returns TRBD1, unconfirmable since there is no DNA. This CDR3 has 15 residues. The CDR3 reads CASFIVAGAPDTQYF.

The genes are TRBV5-1 and TRBJ2-1. Per the germline V gene, CDR1 is SGHRS and CDR2 is YFSETQ. The CDR3 has 15 amino acids. CDR3 residues: CASSLDNPFYNEQFF.

The gene calls are TRBV11-2 and TRBJ2-2; TCRdb indicates TRBD1, and absent DNA this call remains unverified. Germline values: CDR1 SGHAT, CDR2 FQNNGV. The CDR3 is 17 amino acids. The CDR3 reads CASSPRRDVGGTGELFF.

The chain links TRBV12-3 or TRBV12-4 to TRBJ2-2; as DNA is missing, the TRBD2 call by TCRdb cannot be tested. The CDR3 extends over 20 amino acids. CDR3 sequence reads: CASSFNGASGRAYKAGELFF.

CDR3 residues: CAISDGGRATDEQFF. The chain combines TRBV10-3 with TRBJ2-1; without DNA, the TCRdb call of TRBD2 cannot be checked. The CDR3 contains 15 residues. Germline V CDR1 and CDR2: ENHRY, SYGVKD.

The chain uses TRBV9 and TRBJ1-1; the TCRdb D gene call, TRBD1, has no DNA to confirm it. Looked up from germline, CDR1 is SGDLS and CDR2 is YYNGEE. This CDR3 region has 17 residues. This chain's CDR3 is CASSVALTGGLNTEAFF.

The J gene is TRBJ1-2, the V gene TRBV29-1; TCRdb returns TRBD1, unconfirmable since there is no DNA. In germline, CDR1 is SQVTM, CDR2 ANQGSEA. The CDR3 totals 12 residues. CDR3 amino acids: CSVARGGEGYTF.

The chain couples TRBV5-1 to TRBJ2-3; without DNA, the TCRdb call of TRBD2 cannot be checked. This CDR3 is 16 amino acids long. Looked up from germline, CDR1 is SGHRS and CDR2 is YFSETQ. CDR3 region: CASSFQLAGGPDTQYF.